The clone carrying this T cell receptor (beta chain) turned up a few times. Total RNA extracted from each sample amounted to at least 5.5 micrograms. This CDR3 contains 17 residues. CDR1 is SGHTA, CDR2 FQGTGA, per germline. V lost 4 bases to trimming and J lost 0 bases, with 16 bases between them. The data are from a study of blood T cells in healthy people across ages. A J-beta primer mix and a sample-barcoded 5' primer were used in a second PCR of about 7 to 12 cycles. Each CDR3 protein gets one entry after TCRdb re-called the 5' RACE reads with MiXCR. The sample consists of 1.5 million to 2 million distinct CDR3 sequences, 40% to 55% of them appearing once.

The receptor comes from a woman aged 40 to 50 in good health. This chain connects TRBV7-3 to TRBJ2-1, with D perhaps matching TRBD1 (6 bases). The sequencing sample was made of blood. CDR3 sequence (DNA): TGTGCCAGCAGCTCAAGGCTAGGACAGAGCTCCTACAATGAGCAGTTCTTC. Amino acid sequence: CASSSRLGQSSYNEQFF.